The TCR beta chain under discussion was sequenced for a study of T cells in lung cancer brain metastases. Study-wide findings and caveats: The analysis could not control for preoperative corticosteroids affecting T cell infiltration in brain metastases.

Measured with immunoSEQ multiplex PCR; TCRdb has only the in-frame clones, and not every one. This table holds approximately 5,300 clones, 70% to 90% found once. Turning to this clone: Antigen specificity is unknown.

The CDR3 contains 12 residues. The V gene's germline CDR1 is SGDLS and CDR2 YYNGEE. Trimming stripped 3 bases from V and 3 bases from J, with 4 bases between. Patients with a history of multiple malignancies were excluded. This receptor was obtained from a woman in her forties or fifties with non-small cell lung cancer. Specimen: tumor tissue from the primary lung tumor. This chain connects TRBV9 to TRBJ2-1; D remains unclear. In DNA form, the CDR3 reads TGTGCCAGCAGCGCGGGCTACAATGAGCAGTTCTTC. Residues: CASSAGYNEQFF.